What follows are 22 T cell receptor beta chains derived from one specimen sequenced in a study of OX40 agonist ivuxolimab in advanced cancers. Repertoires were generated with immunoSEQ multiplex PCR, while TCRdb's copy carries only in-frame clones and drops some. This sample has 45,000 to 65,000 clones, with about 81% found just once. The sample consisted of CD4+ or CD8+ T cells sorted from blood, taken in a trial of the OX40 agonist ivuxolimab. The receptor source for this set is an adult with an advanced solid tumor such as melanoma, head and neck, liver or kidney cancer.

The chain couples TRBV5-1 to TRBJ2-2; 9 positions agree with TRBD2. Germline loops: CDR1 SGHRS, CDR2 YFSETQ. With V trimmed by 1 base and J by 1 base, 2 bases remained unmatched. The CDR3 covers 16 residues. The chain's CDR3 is CASSLLAGVNTGELFF. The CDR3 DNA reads TGCGCCAGCAGCTTGTTAGCGGGGGTGAACACCGGGGAGCTGTTTTTT. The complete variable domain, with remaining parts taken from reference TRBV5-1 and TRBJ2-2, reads KAGVTQTPRYLIKTRGQQVTLSCSPISGHRSVSWYQQTPGQGLQFLFEYFSETQRNKGNFPGRFSGRQFSNSRSEMNVSTLELGDSALYLCASSLLAGVNTGELFFGEGSRLTVL.

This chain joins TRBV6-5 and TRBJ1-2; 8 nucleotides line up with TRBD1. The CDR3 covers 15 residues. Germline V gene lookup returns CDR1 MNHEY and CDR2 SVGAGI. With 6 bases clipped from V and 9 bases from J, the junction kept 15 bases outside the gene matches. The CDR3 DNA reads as TGTGCCAGCAGCCCGGGGACAGGATCGACCCAAAGCTACACCTTC. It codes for CASSPGTGSTQSYTF.

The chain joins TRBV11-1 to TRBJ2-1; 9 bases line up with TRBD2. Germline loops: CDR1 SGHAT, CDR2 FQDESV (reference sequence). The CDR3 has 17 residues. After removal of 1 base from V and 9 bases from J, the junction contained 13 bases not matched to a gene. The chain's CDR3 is CASSLGVGAGGRSEQFF. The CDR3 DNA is TGTGCCAGCAGCTTAGGAGTCGGAGCGGGGGGCCGAAGTGAGCAGTTCTTC.

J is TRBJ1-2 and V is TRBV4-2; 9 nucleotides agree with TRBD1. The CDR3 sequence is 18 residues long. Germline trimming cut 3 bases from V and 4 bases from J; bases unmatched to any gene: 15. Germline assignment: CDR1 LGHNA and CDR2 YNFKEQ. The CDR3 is CASSHPGTGSLKGYGYTF. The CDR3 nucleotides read TGTGCCAGCAGCCACCCCGGGACAGGGAGTCTGAAGGGCTATGGCTACACCTTC.

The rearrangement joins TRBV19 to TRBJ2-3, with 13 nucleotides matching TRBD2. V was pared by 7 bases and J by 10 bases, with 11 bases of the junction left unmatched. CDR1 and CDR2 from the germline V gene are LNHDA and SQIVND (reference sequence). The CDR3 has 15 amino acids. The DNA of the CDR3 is TGTGCCAGTACCCTGACTAGCGGGGGGCCAGGGGCGCAGTATTTT. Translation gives CASTLTSGGPGAQYF.

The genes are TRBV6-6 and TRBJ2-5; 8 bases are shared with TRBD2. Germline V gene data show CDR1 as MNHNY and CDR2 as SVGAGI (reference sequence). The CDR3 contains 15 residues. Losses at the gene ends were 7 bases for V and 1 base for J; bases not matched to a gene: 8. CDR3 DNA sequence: TGTGCCAGCACCTTTAGCGGGGTGATCCAAGAGACCCAGTACTTC. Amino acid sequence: CASTFSGVIQETQYF.

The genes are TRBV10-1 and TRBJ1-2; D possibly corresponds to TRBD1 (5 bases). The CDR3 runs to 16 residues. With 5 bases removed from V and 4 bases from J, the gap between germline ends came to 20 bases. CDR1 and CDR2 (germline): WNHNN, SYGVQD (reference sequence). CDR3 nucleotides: TGCGCCAGCAGTACCCCATCCCCGACAGAGGCCTATGGCTACACCTTC. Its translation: CASSTPSPTEAYGYTF.

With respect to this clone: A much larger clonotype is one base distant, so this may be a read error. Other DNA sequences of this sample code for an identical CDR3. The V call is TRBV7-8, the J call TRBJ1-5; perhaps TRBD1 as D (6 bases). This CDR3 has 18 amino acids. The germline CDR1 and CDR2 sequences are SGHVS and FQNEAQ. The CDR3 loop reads CASSTINTGRGSNQPQHF. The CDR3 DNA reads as TGTGCCAGCAGCACAATAAATACAGGAAGGGGGAGCAATCAGCCTCAGCATTTT.

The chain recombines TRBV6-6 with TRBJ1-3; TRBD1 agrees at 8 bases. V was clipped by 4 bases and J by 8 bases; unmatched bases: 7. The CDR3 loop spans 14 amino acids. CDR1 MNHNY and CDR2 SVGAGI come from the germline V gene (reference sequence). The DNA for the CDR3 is TGTGCCAGCAGTTTTGGACAGGGAGGCTACACCATATATTTT. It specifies CASSFGQGGYTIYF.

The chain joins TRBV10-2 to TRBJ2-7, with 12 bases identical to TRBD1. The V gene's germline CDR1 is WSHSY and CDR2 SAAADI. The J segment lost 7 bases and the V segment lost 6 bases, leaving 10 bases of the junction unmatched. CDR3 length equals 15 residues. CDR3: CASRDPGQGAQEQYF. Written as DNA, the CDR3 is TGCGCCAGCAGGGACCCGGGACAGGGGGCGCAGGAGCAGTACTTC.

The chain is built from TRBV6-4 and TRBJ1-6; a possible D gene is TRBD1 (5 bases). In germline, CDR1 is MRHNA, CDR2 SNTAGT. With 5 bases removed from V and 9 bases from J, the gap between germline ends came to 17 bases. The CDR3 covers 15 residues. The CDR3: CASSPSGGGISPLHF. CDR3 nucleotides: TGTGCCAGCAGTCCCTCCGGGGGAGGTATTTCACCCCTCCACTTT.

The CDR3 DNA reads as TGTGCCAGCAGCCTTTTCACCGGGGAGCTGTTTTTT. This gives the protein CASSLFTGELFF. The V call is TRBV5-6, the J call TRBJ2-2; D not resolved. The V and J ends lost 4 bases and 4 bases respectively, with 5 bases between them. Germline CDR1 SGHDT, CDR2 YYEEEE. The CDR3 extends over 12 amino acids.

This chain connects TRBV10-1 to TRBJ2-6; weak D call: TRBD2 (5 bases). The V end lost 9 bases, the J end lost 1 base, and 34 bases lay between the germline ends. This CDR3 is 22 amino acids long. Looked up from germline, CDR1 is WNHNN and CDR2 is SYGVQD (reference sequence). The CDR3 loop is CARNTLTLNEGPVNSGANVLTF. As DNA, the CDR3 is TGCGCCAGAAACACCCTAACGCTCAACGAGGGCCCCGTAAATTCTGGGGCCAACGTCCTGACTTTC.

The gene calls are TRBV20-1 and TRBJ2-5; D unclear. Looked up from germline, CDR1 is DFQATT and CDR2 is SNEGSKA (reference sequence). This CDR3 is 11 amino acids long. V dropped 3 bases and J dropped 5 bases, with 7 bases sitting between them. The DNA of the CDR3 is TGCAGTGCTAGCCCGGAGGAGACCCAGTACTTC. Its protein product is CSASPEETQYF.

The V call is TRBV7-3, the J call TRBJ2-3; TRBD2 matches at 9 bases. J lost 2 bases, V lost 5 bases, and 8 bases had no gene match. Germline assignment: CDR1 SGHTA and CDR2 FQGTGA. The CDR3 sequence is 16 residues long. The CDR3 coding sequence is TGTGCCAGCAGCCCGGGGACTAGCAGTCTCACAGATACGCAGTATTTT. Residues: CASSPGTSSLTDTQYF.

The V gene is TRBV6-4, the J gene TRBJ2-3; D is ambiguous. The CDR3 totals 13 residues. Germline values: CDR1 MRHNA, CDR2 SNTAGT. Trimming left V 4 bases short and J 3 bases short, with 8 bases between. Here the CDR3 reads CASSVGSTDTQYF. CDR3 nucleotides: TGTGCCAGCAGTGTTGGCAGTACAGATACGCAGTATTTT.

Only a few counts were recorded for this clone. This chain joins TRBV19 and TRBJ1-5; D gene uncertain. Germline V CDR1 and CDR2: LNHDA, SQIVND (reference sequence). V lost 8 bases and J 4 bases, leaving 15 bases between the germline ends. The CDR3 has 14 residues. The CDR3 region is CASGWTDGNQPQHF. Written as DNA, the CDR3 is TGTGCCAGTGGGTGGACCGATGGGAATCAGCCCCAGCATTTT.

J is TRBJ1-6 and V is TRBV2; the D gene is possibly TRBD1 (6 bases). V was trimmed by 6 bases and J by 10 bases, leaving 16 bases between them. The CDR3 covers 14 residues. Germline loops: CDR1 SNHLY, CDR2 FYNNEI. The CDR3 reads CASSQRGNRSPLHF. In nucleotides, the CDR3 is TGTGCCAGCAGCCAAAGGGGGAATCGATCACCCCTCCACTTT.

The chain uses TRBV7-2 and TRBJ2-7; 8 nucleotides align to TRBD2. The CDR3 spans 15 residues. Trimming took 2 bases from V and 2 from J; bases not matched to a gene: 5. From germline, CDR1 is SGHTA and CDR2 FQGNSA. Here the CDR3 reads CASSLLRGVTYEQYF. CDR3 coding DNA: TGTGCCAGCAGCTTATTGCGGGGGGTAACCTACGAGCAGTACTTC.

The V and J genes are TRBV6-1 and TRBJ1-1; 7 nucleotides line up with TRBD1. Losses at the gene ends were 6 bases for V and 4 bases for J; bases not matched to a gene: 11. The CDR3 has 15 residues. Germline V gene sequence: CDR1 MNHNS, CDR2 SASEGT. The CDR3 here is CASRRLQGSGTEAFF. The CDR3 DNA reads TGTGCCAGCAGGCGACTACAGGGGTCGGGCACTGAAGCTTTCTTT.

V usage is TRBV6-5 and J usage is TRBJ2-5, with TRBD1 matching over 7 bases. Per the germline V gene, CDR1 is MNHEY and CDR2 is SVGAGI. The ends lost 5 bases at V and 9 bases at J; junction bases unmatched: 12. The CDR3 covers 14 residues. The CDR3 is CASSDLTGAGAQYF. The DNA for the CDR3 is TGTGCCAGCAGTGATCTAACAGGGGCCGGGGCCCAGTACTTC.

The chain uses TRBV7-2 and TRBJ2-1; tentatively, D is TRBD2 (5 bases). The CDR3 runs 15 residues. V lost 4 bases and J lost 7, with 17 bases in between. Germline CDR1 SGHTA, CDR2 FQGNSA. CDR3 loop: CASSSNSPPGNEQFF. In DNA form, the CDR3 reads TGTGCCAGCAGCTCCAATTCGCCACCGGGAAATGAGCAGTTCTTC.